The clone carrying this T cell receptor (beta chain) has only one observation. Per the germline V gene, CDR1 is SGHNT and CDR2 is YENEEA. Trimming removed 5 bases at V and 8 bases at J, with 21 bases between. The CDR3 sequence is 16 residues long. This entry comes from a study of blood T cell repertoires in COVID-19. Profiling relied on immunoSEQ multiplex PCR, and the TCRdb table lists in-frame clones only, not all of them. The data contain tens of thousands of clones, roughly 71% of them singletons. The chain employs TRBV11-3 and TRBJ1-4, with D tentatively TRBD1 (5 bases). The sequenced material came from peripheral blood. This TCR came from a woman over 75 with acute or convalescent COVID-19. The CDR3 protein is CASSIPAAGGGEKLFF. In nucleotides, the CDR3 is TGTGCCAGCAGCATTCCTGCCGCGGGGGGAGGCGAAAAACTGTTTTTT.